This TCR beta chain emerged from a study of T cells in Graves' hyperthyroidism and ophthalmopathy (dated by TCRdb to the late 2010s). General notes on the study: Peripheral blood samples were taken at the time of initial diagnosis, prior to any treatment. To identify TCR V-J signatures that set the groups apart, the researchers used a discovery cohort of 100 patients, made up of around 40 with Graves' ophthalmopathy and 55 to 65 with stable Graves' hyperthyroidism. The paper describes TCR Vbeta CDR3 sequencing of 135 peripheral blood samples, made up of around 41 ophthalmopathy patients, over 70 hyperthyroidism patients and about 17 progressor patients. In several Graves' hyperthyroidism patients, the study also compared T-cell repertoires from thyroid tissue with T-cell repertoires from blood. The 75 to 100 discovery patients were divided at random into training and test sets in a 7:3 ratio. Prospective prediction of ophthalmopathy was tested in an independent validation cohort of some 19 hyperthyroidism patients and some 17 patients who later progressed to ophthalmopathy. After sampling, hyperthyroidism patients received methimazole starting at 30 mg daily, and ophthalmopathy patients received high-dose intravenous methylprednisolone. What the study reported, not specific to this receptor: Ophthalmopathy was separated from stable hyperthyroidism by a 13 V-J signature model, with around 90% sensitivity and 81% to 83% specificity obtained in cross-validation and 80%/75% obtained in testing. No statistical method was used to set the sample size in advance, and investigators knew the group allocation. Most expanded thyroid clonotypes (frequency above 0.001) were also detected in blood, a finding suggesting that blood repertoires may reflect thyroid immune responses. During validation, the model predicted progression to ophthalmopathy a median of about 6.3 months ahead of onset, with more than 60% sensitivity and 72.22% specificity.

Stable Graves' hyperthyroidism was defined as no progression to ophthalmopathy during 18 months of follow-up. The hyperthyroidism patients were between 18 and 65 years old and newly diagnosed, with a disease duration of less than 2 months. Exclusion was applied to patients with uncontrolled infections, other autoimmune diseases, pregnancy or lactation. Diagnoses were based on clinical symptoms, serum thyroxine and TRAb, thyroid ultrasound and orbital computed tomography. Ficoll-Paque density gradient centrifugation was used to isolate PBMCs from about 10 ml of fresh peripheral blood. Total RNA was extracted with Trizol reagent, and quality was checked on an Agilent 2100 Bioanalyzer. A word on this clonotype: Its antigen is not yet known. No much larger clone exists at a distance of one base, and base qualities are not known.

Amplification of TCR beta CDR3 regions was carried out from RNA transcripts. For the first round of RT-PCR on the TCR CDR3, the HTBI primer set was used together with the Qiagen OneStep RT-PCR kit. Libraries were constructed in a second round of multiplex PCR, after which size selection and purification were carried out. Paired-end sequencing of the libraries was performed with 100 bp reads on an Illumina HiSeq2000. The study's processing was this. Raw data were processed with SOAPnuke, discarding reads with adapters, uncalled bases, mean Phred below 15, or no exact constant-primer or identifier match. COPE v1.2.5 was used to merge the high-quality paired reads, and each unique nucleotide sequence was defined as a clonotype. MiTCR v1.1 was used to align the clonotypes against IMGT TRBV, TRBD and TRBJ reference segments. Analysis was restricted to V-J combinations with a frequency above 0.0001, which covered 99% to 99.2% of repertoires. The TCS score was defined as F50 (clonal expansion) divided by E x V (chaos), with BLOSUM62-based TCRdist calculated between CDR3 peptides within each V-J. Welch's t-statistics and random forest reduced some 510 V-J features to 13, which were used in a naive Bayes classifier (R e1071). Through fastp at Q25 and MiXCR, TCRdb rebuilt clones from the public reads, retaining in-frame beta chains. Every distinct CDR3 protein forms one entry, paired with its most common genes and DNA. The V and J calls here are based on TCRdb, not the publication. This sample gives about 180,000 distinct CDR3 sequences in total; approximately 15% of them show up just once. 25% to 30% of the sample lies in the top ten.

The CDR3 holds 15 amino acids from the cysteine to the phenylalanine. Only the CDR3 portion is preserved as DNA: 45 bases, with reading frame beginning at the first base. From the germline V gene, CDR1 is SGHTA and CDR2 is FQGNSA. V lost 2 bases and J lost 0 bases; the stretch between them is 8 bases long. The V gene is TRBV7-2 and the J gene is TRBJ1-3; there is no confident call for the D gene. The source of this sequence is a woman aged 45-60 years with Graves' hyperthyroidism. Sequencing was carried out using blood. The DNA sequence follows: TGTGCCAGCAGCTTATTTGACATCTCTGGAAACACCATATATTTT. This sequence encodes CASSLFDISGNTIYF.